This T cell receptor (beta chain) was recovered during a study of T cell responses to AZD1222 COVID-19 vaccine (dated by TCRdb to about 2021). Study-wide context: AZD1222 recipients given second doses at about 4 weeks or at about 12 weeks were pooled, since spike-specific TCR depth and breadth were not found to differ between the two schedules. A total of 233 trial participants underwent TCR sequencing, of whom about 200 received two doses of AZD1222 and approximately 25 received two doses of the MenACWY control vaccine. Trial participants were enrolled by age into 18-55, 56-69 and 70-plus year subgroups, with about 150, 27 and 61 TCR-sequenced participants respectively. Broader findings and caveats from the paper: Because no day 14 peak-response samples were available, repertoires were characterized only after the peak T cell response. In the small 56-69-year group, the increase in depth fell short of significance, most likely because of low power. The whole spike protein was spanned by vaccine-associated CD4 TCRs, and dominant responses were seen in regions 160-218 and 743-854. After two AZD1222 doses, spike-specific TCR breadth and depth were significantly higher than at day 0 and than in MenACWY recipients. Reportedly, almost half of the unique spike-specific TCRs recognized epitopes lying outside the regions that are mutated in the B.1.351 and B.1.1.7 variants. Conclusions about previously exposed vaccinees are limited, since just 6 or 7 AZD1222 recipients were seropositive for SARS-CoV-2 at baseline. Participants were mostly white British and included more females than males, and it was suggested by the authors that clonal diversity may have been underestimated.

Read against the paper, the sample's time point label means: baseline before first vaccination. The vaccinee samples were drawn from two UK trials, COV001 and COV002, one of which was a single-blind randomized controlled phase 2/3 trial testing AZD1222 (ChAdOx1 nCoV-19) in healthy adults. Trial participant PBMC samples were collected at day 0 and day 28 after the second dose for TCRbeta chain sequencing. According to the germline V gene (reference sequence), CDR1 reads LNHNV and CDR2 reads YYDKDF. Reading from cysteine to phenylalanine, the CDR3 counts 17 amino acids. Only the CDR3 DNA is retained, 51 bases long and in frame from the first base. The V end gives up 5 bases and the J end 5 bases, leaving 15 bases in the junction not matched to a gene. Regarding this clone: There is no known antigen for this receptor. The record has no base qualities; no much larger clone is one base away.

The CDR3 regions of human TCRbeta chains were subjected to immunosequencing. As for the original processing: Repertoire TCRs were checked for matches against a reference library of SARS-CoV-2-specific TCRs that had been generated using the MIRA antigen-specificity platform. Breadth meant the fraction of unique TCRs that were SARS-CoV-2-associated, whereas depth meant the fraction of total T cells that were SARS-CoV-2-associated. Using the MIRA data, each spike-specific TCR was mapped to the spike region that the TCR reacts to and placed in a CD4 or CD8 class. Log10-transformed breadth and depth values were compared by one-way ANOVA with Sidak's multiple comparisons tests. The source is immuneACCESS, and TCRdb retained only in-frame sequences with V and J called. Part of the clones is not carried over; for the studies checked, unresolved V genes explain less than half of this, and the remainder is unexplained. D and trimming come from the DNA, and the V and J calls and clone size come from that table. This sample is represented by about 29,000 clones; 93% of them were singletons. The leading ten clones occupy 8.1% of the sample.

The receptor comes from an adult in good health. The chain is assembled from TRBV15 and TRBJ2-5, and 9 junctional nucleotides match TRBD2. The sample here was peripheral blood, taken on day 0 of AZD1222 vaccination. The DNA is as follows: TGTGCCACCAGCTATACTATGGGACTAGCTAATCGGGAGACCCAGTACTTC. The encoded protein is CATSYTMGLANRETQYF.